Listed here are 31 T cell receptor beta chains from one sample, sequenced in a study of blood T cell repertoires in COVID-19. The method was immunoSEQ multiplex PCR; TCRdb's version includes in-frame clones alone and lacks a portion of them. The sample holds fewer than 300,000 clones, approximately 91% seen once. The specimen was PBMCs or T cells enriched from blood (not recorded which). All receptors come from a woman aged 40 to 50 with acute COVID-19.

The rearrangement uses TRBV4-1 and TRBJ1-5; a possible D gene is TRBD1 (6 bases). Trimming stripped 3 bases from V and 5 bases from J, with 14 bases between. Germline values: CDR1 MGHRA, CDR2 YSYEKL. The CDR3 loop spans 15 amino acids. DNA for the CDR3: TGCGCCAGCAGCCAGCGGGGGGCCACCGATCAGCCCCAGCATTTT. Translation gives CASSQRGATDQPQHF.

This clone appeared a few times. In nucleotides, the CDR3 is TGTGCCACCAGCGTATCCGGGACTAGTGGGTCAGAGACCCAGTACTTC. Encoded protein: CATSVSGTSGSETQYF. The chain uses TRBV15 and TRBJ2-5; TRBD2 matches 8 bases. Germline-derived CDR1 and CDR2 are LNHNV and YYDKDF (reference sequence). The CDR3 spans 16 residues. V lost 5 bases to trimming and J lost 4 bases; unmatched junction nucleotides: 12.

The genes are TRBV7-2 and TRBJ1-1, with TRBD1 matching 11 bases. The V segment lost 3 bases and the J segment 4 bases; nucleotides outside the gene matches: 1. Germline assignment: CDR1 SGHTA and CDR2 FQGNSA. The CDR3 spans 14 residues. Written as DNA, the CDR3 is TGTGCCAGCAGCTTCGGGACAGGGGGCACTGAAGCTTTCTTT. This codes for CASSFGTGGTEAFF.

The chain joins TRBV11-3 to TRBJ2-1; 8 nucleotides match TRBD2. Germline CDR1 reads SGHNT; CDR2 reads YENEEA. The CDR3 is 16 residues long. The J segment lost 5 bases and the V segment lost 5 bases, leaving 11 bases of the junction unmatched. CDR3 sequence: CASSPRGGTLDNEQFF. CDR3 DNA: TGTGCCAGCAGCCCCCGGGGGGGGACCCTTGACAATGAGCAGTTCTTC.

This clone was seen a few times. This sequence joins TRBV27 and TRBJ2-7; TRBD2 matches 8 bases. Trimming at V came to 6 bases and at J to 3 bases, leaving 10 bases not matched to a gene. The CDR3 is made up of 15 amino acids. Per the germline V gene, CDR1 is MNHEY and CDR2 is SMNVEV (reference sequence). The chain's CDR3 is CASSQGTSPSYEQYF. As DNA, the CDR3 is TGTGCCAGCAGCCAGGGGACTAGTCCGAGCTACGAGCAGTACTTC.

This chain uses TRBV4-2 with TRBJ1-1; maybe TRBD1 (5 bases). V was clipped by 3 bases and J by 4 bases, with 18 bases between them. CDR3 length: 16 amino acids. Germline V CDR1 and CDR2: LGHNA, YNFKEQ. Here the CDR3 DNA reads TGTGCCAGCAGCCACTACGTGATTCCTCAGGGCACTGAAGCTTTCTTT. Protein product: CASSHYVIPQGTEAFF.

The chain recombines TRBV9 with TRBJ1-4; TRBD1 agrees at 10 bases. V lost 5 bases, J lost 1 base, and 11 bases stayed unmatched. Germline V gene lookup returns CDR1 SGDLS and CDR2 YYNGEE. This CDR3 has 18 residues. The CDR3 DNA reads as TGTGCCAGCAGAGAACCGGGACAGGGGTGCGAAACTAATGAAAAACTGTTTTTT. It codes for CASREPGQGCETNEKLFF.

The CDR3 reads CASSYPLGGNIQYF. The CDR3 DNA is TGTGCCAGCAGTTACCCCCTAGGGGGAAACATTCAGTACTTC. The gene calls are TRBV6-5 and TRBJ2-4; D possibly corresponds to TRBD1 (6 bases). V was shortened by 2 bases and J by 6 bases, with 11 bases between the two germline ends. CDR1 MNHEY and CDR2 SVGAGI come from the germline V gene. The CDR3 extends over 14 amino acids.

This sequence joins TRBV28 and TRBJ1-2, with 7 bases identical to TRBD1. This CDR3 contains 12 residues. The V segment lost 8 bases and the J segment 7 bases; nucleotides outside the gene matches: 7. The germline gives CDR1 MDHEN, CDR2 SYDVKM. Here the CDR3 reads CASQGGSGGYTF. In DNA form, the CDR3 reads TGTGCCAGCCAGGGGGGATCCGGTGGCTACACCTTC.

The V and J genes are TRBV18 and TRBJ1-2; weak D call: TRBD1 (6 bases). Between the trimmed V and J ends, which lost 3 bases and 1 base, there was a span of 12 bases. The CDR3 has 15 residues. Germline V CDR1 and CDR2: KGHSH, LQKENI. DNA for the CDR3: TGTGCCAGCTCACCTCGGGACACGAATAACTATGGCTACACCTTC. Protein sequence: CASSPRDTNNYGYTF. Combining the CDR3 with reference TRBV18 and TRBJ1-2 gives the whole variable domain NAGVMQNPRHLVRRRGQEARLRCSPMKGHSHVYWYRQLPEEGLKFMVYLQKENIIDESGMPKERFSAEFPKEGPSILRIQQVVRGDSAAYFCASSPRDTNNYGYTFGSGTRLTVV.

The chain recombines TRBV4-2 with TRBJ1-6; D might be TRBD1 (6 bases). This CDR3 comprises 16 residues. The germline CDR1 and CDR2 sequences are LGHNA and YNFKEQ. The V end was cut by 3 bases, the J end by 1 base, with 10 bases between. CDR3 bases: TGTGCCAGCAGCCAGCAGGGGATGTCCTATAATTCACCCCTCCACTTT. This sequence encodes CASSQQGMSYNSPLHF.

The chain recombines TRBV2 with TRBJ1-2, with D possibly matching TRBD1 (5 bases). The CDR3 runs 15 residues. The germline gives CDR1 SNHLY, CDR2 FYNNEI. V dropped 6 bases and J dropped 3 bases, with 17 bases sitting between them. As DNA, the CDR3 is TGTGCCAGCAGACTCACCGGAGGGGCTGACTATGGCTACACCTTC. It translates to CASRLTGGADYGYTF.

The rearrangement links TRBV10-3 to TRBJ2-1, with TRBD2 as a possible D gene (7 bases). CDR1 and CDR2 (germline): ENHRY, SYGVKD. The V end was cut by 9 bases, the J end by 9 bases, with 18 bases between. The CDR3 loop spans 13 amino acids. CDR3 bases: TGTGCCATGGGGGGGCTAGGGTACGGTGAGCAGTTCTTC. It is translated as CAMGGLGYGEQFF.

The rearrangement links TRBV6-5 to TRBJ1-2, with D unclear. From germline, CDR1 is MNHEY and CDR2 SVGAGI. The ends were cut back, 2 bases at V and 5 bases at J, with 12 bases in the middle. The CDR3 is 14 amino acids. Here the CDR3 reads CASSYAVAPYGYTF. CDR3 bases: TGTGCCAGCAGTTACGCGGTGGCCCCATATGGCTACACCTTC.

V and J are TRBV7-2 and TRBJ2-7, with TRBD1 as a possible D gene (6 bases). This CDR3 has 15 amino acids. Germline V gives CDR1 SGHTA, CDR2 FQGNSA. The V gene lost 1 base and the J gene lost 1 base, with 11 bases spanning the gap. The CDR3 DNA reads TGTGCCAGCAGCTTAGATCGGACAGCTTCCTACGAGCAGTACTTC. It is translated as CASSLDRTASYEQYF.

The rearrangement links TRBV11-3 to TRBJ2-1; TRBD2 matches at 9 bases. The V gene's germline CDR1 is SGHNT and CDR2 YENEEA. The J segment lost 0 bases and the V segment lost 0 bases, leaving 3 bases of the junction unmatched. This CDR3 has 17 amino acids. CDR3: CASSLEGGRVSYNEQFF. CDR3 DNA sequence: TGTGCCAGCAGCTTAGAAGGCGGGAGGGTCTCCTACAATGAGCAGTTCTTC.

V and J are TRBV5-4 and TRBJ1-1; D is unclear. The ends were cut back, 6 bases at V and 0 bases at J, with 15 bases in the middle. The CDR3 contains 15 residues. Germline CDR1 SGHNT, CDR2 YYREEE (reference sequence). CDR3 bases: TGTGCCAGCACCAATCAGGTGGTAATGAACACTGAAGCTTTCTTT. Translated, it gives CASTNQVVMNTEAFF. Filled out from reference TRBV5-4 and TRBJ1-1, the complete variable domain reads ETGVTQSPTHLIKTRGQQVTLRCSSQSGHNTVSWYQQALGQGPQFIFQYYREEENGRGNFPPRFSGLQFPNYSSELNVNALELDDSALYLCASTNQVVMNTEAFFGQGTRLTVV.

The CDR3, as DNA: TGTGCCAGCAGCTCGCGACCGGGACAGGGGAGAACTAATGAAAAACTGTTTTTT. Protein: CASSSRPGQGRTNEKLFF. This rearrangement joins TRBV5-4 to TRBJ1-4; 10 bases are shared with TRBD1. The CDR3 spans 18 residues. Germline V gene sequence: CDR1 SGHNT, CDR2 YYREEE (reference sequence). The V and J ends lost 3 bases and 1 base, in that order; junction bases with no gene match: 9.

V is TRBV9 and J is TRBJ1-1; D possibly corresponds to TRBD1 (6 bases). Germline CDR1 is SGDLS and CDR2 is YYNGEE. V was pared by 0 bases and J by 10 bases, with 16 bases between. The CDR3 spans 14 residues. The CDR3: CASSVVDEGVAAFF. The CDR3 DNA sequence: TGTGCCAGCAGCGTAGTGGACGAGGGGGTCGCAGCTTTCTTT.

This sequence joins TRBV5-4 and TRBJ1-1; no clear D gene. The germline V gene has CDR1 SGHNT and CDR2 YYREEE (reference sequence). This CDR3 comprises 15 residues. With 0 bases removed from V and 0 bases from J, the gap between germline ends came to 9 bases. Here the CDR3 DNA reads TGTGCCAGCAGCTTGGGAACTACCATGAACACTGAAGCTTTCTTT. The encoded protein is CASSLGTTMNTEAFF.

The J gene is TRBJ1-2, the V gene TRBV2, with a possible D match to TRBD1 (5 bases). Germline-derived CDR1 and CDR2 are SNHLY and FYNNEI. The CDR3 has 12 amino acids. Trimming took 4 bases from V and 8 from J, leaving 11 bases between them. The CDR3 loop reads CASSGSGLGYTF. The DNA for the CDR3 is TGTGCCAGCAGTGGGTCAGGGTTAGGCTACACCTTC. Together with reference TRBV2 and TRBJ1-2, the CDR3 gives the full variable domain: EPEVTQTPSHQVTQMGQEVILRCVPISNHLYFYWYRQILGQKVEFLVSFYNNEISEKSEIFDDQFSVERPDGSNFTLKIRSTKLEDSAMYFCASSGSGLGYTFGSGTRLTVV.

The V gene is TRBV19, the J gene TRBJ1-1; D perhaps matches TRBD1 (6 bases). V gave up 3 bases and J gave up 0 bases, with 20 bases separating them. The CDR3 has 18 amino acids. The germline V gene encodes CDR1 LNHDA and CDR2 SQIVND (reference sequence). As DNA, the CDR3 is TGTGCCAGTAGTATTATTCGGCAGGGGATGGTGATGAACACTGAAGCTTTCTTT. Translated: CASSIIRQGMVMNTEAFF.

The gene calls are TRBV7-2 and TRBJ2-7; 8 bases line up with TRBD1. This CDR3 is built from 16 residues. Germline V lookup: CDR1 SGHTA, CDR2 FQGNSA. J was trimmed by 4 bases and V by 5 bases; bases with no gene match: 13. CDR3 protein: CASSPPGTGRSYEQYF. CDR3 DNA sequence: TGTGCCAGCAGCCCCCCAGGGACAGGTAGATCGTACGAGCAGTACTTC.

V and J are TRBV5-6 and TRBJ1-2; TRBD1 aligns across 8 bases. Losses at the gene ends were 1 base for V and 2 bases for J; bases not matched to a gene: 4. The V gene's germline CDR1 is SGHDT and CDR2 YYEEEE. The CDR3 sequence is 15 residues long. CDR3 sequence (DNA): TGTGCCAGCAGCTTGTCGGACAGGGTAAACTATGGCTACACCTTC. Protein: CASSLSDRVNYGYTF.

This rearrangement joins TRBV12-3 or TRBV12-4 to TRBJ2-7; 8 bases are a match to TRBD1. After removal of 8 bases from V and 0 bases from J, the junction contained 3 bases not matched to a gene. This CDR3 region has 13 residues. For the CDR3, the DNA is TGTGCCAGCGGGACAGGCGGCTCCTACGAGCAGTACTTC. It codes for CASGTGGSYEQYF.

This clone occurred a few times. The chain combines TRBV7-9 with TRBJ2-7, with TRBD2 matching 11 bases. Trimming cost V 5 bases and J 4 bases; bases outside gene matches: 4. The CDR3 length is 14 residues. Germline CDR1 is SEHNR and CDR2 is FQNEAQ (reference sequence). CDR3 residues: CASSDTSGRYEQYF. CDR3 coding DNA: TGTGCCAGCAGCGACACTAGCGGGAGATACGAGCAGTACTTC.

This chain joins TRBV9 and TRBJ1-3; D unclear. CDR1 is SGDLS and CDR2 is YYNGEE in the germline V gene. There are 14 residues in the CDR3. Trimming pared 3 bases from V and 0 bases from J, leaving 7 bases between. The DNA of the CDR3 is TGTGCCAGCAGCGCACTAGCCTCTGGAAACACCATATATTTT. This gives the protein CASSALASGNTIYF.

The chain recombines TRBV7-2 with TRBJ2-7; 8 nucleotides align to TRBD1. Germline V CDR1 and CDR2: SGHTA, FQGNSA. CDR3 length: 15 amino acids. Trimming took 3 bases from V and 5 from J; bases not matched to a gene: 9. The chain's CDR3 is CASSFRQGKTDEQYF. In nucleotides, the CDR3 is TGTGCCAGCAGCTTCCGACAGGGGAAGACTGACGAGCAGTACTTC.

This chain links TRBV11-2 with TRBJ2-7; D perhaps matches TRBD2 (5 bases). The length of the CDR3 is 15 residues. Germline CDR1 and CDR2: SGHAT and FQNNGV. Trimming removed 3 bases from V and 0 bases from J, with 12 bases in between. The CDR3 spells CASSFQAEVSYEQYF. Written as DNA, the CDR3 is TGTGCCAGCAGCTTTCAAGCGGAGGTCTCCTACGAGCAGTACTTC.

The chain recombines TRBV5-6 with TRBJ1-2; 7 nucleotides agree with TRBD1. The CDR3 totals 13 residues. V lost 1 base, J lost 8 bases, and 5 bases stayed unmatched. The germline CDR1 and CDR2 sequences are SGHDT and YYEEEE. The CDR3 loop is CASSLTGARGYTF. The CDR3 DNA sequence: TGTGCCAGCAGCTTGACAGGGGCTCGGGGCTACACCTTC.

The chain is built from TRBV24-1 and TRBJ2-7; tentatively, D is TRBD1 (7 bases). Trimming took 5 bases from V and 0 from J, leaving 10 bases between them. In germline, CDR1 is KGHDR, CDR2 SFDVKD. This CDR3 comprises 14 residues. In nucleotides, the CDR3 is TGTGCCACCAGTGCAGGGGGGAGCTCCTACGAGCAGTACTTC. Amino acids: CATSAGGSSYEQYF.